This T cell receptor (beta chain) derives from a study of sequential checkpoint blockade in melanoma. Method: immunoSEQ multiplex PCR; TCRdb's copy keeps in-frame clones and lacks some. The sample shows some 7,000 clones, about 25% of them seen only once. Trimming took 5 bases from V and 4 from J, leaving 14 bases between them. CDR1 is SGHNT, CDR2 YENEEA, per germline. The CDR3 has 14 amino acids. This clone was seen many times. Treatment denoted: randomized to nivolumab then ipilimumab (arm A) or the reverse (arm B). No patient had prior DNA-damaging chemotherapy. The gene calls are TRBV11-3 and TRBJ1-2; a possible D gene is TRBD1 (5 bases). The input for sequencing was tumor tissue (inferred from file names), taken from a patient given nivolumab and ipilimumab in sequence. The clonotype originates from a human donor with melanoma. The CDR3, as DNA: TGTGCCAGCAGCCCGGGGACCCAAACCTATGGCTACACCTTC. This translates into CASSPGTQTYGYTF. The variable domain in full, completed from reference TRBV11-3 and TRBJ1-2, reads EAGVVQSPRYKIIEKKQPVAFWCNPISGHNTLYWYLQNLGQGPELLIRYENEEAVDDSQLPKDRFSAERLKGVDSTLKIQPAELGDSAVYLCASSPGTQTYGYTFGSGTRLTVV.